The clone carrying this T cell receptor beta chain was recorded many times. Its antigen is not identified. The sample is drawn from a study of Graves' ophthalmopathy and Graves' hyperthyroidism. General study points: Blood contained most expanded thyroid clonotypes exceeding 0.001 frequency. Ophthalmopathy progression was predicted with around 71% sensitivity and about 72% specificity.

Amplification from RNA transcripts yielded the TCR beta CDR3 regions. First-round RT-PCR employed HTBI primers, with a second-round multiplex PCR after it. TCRdb re-called the multiplex PCR reads through MiXCR, storing one row per CDR3 protein. The profile shows around 600,000 distinct CDR3 sequences, about two fifths of them singletons. Germline loops: CDR1 SGHTA, CDR2 FQGNSA. The CDR3 spans 15 residues. V was shortened by 4 bases and J by 5 bases, with 12 bases between the two germline ends. The specimen was peripheral blood. J is TRBJ1-6 and V is TRBV7-2; D perhaps matches TRBD1 (6 bases). The clonotype was recovered from an adult man with Graves' ophthalmopathy. For the CDR3, the DNA is TGTGCCAGCAGCTCCTACAGGGCTAATAATTCACCCCTCCACTTT. Protein: CASSSYRANNSPLHF.